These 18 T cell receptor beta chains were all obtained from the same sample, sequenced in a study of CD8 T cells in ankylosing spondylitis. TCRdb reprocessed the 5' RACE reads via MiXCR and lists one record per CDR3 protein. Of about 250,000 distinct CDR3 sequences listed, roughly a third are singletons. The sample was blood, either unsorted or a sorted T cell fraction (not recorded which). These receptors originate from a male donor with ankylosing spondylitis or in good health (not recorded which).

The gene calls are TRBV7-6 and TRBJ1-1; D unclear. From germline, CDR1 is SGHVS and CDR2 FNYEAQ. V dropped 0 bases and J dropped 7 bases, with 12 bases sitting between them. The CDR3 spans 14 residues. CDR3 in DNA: TGTGCCAGCAGCTTAGCTGGAGAGGGCTATGAAGCTTTCTTT. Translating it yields CASSLAGEGYEAFF.

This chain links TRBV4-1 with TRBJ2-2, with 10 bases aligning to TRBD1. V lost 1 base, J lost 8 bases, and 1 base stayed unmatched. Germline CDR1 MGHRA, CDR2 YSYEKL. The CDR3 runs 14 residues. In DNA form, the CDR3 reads TGCGCCAGCAGCCAAGGACAGGGGGCGGGGGAGCTGTTTTTT. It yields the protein CASSQGQGAGELFF.

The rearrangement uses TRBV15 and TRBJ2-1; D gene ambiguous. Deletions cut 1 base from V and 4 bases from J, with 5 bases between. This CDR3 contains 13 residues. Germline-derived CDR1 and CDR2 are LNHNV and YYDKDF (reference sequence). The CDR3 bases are TGTGCCACCAGCAGAGCCGGATACAATGAGCAGTTCTTC. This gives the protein CATSRAGYNEQFF. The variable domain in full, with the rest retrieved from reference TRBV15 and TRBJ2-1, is DAMVIQNPRYQVTQFGKPVTLSCSQTLNHNVMYWYQQKSSQAPKLLFHYYDKDFNNEADTPDNFQSRRPNTSFCFLDIRSPGLGDTAMYLCATSRAGYNEQFFGPGTRLTVL.

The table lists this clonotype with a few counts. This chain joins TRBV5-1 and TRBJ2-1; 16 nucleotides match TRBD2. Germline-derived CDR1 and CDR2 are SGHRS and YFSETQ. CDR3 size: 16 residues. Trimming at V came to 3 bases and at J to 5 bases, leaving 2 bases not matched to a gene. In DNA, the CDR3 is TGCGCCAGCAGCTCGGGACTAGCGGGGGGGAACAATGAGCAGTTCTTC. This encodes CASSSGLAGGNNEQFF.

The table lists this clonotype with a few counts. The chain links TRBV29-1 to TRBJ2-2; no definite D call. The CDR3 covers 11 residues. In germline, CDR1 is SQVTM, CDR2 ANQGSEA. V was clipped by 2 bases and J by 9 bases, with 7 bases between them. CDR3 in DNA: TGCAGCGTTGAACAACAGCGGGAGCTGTTTTTT. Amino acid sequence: CSVEQQRELFF.

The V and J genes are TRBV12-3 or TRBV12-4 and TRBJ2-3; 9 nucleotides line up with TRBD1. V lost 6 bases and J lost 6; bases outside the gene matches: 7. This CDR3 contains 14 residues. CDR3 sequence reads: CASRPGQGMDTQYF. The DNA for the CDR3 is TGTGCCAGCAGACCCGGACAGGGGATGGATACGCAGTATTTT.

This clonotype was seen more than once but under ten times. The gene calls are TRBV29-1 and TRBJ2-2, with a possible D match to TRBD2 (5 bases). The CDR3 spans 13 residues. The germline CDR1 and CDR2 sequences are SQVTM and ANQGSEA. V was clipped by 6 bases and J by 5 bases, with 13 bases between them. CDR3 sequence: CSVRTEETGELFF. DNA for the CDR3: TGCAGCGTACGGACGGAGGAAACCGGGGAGCTGTTTTTT.

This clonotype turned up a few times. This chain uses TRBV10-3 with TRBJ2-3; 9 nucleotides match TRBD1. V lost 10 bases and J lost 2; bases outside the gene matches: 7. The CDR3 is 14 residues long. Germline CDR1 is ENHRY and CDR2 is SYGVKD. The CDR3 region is CATRDRVDTDTQYF. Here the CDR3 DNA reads TGTGCCACCCGGGACAGGGTGGACACAGATACGCAGTATTTT.

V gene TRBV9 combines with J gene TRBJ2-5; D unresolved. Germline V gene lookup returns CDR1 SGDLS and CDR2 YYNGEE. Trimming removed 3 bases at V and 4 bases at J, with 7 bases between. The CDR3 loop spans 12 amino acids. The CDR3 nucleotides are TGTGCCAGCAGCGACTCGAGAGAGACCCAGTACTTC. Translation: CASSDSRETQYF.

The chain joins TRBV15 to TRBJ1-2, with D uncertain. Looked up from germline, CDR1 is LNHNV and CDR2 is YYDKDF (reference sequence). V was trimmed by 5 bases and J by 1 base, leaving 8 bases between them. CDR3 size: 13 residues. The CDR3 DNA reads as TGTGCCACCAGCGATATCGTTAACTATGGCTACACCTTC. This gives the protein CATSDIVNYGYTF.

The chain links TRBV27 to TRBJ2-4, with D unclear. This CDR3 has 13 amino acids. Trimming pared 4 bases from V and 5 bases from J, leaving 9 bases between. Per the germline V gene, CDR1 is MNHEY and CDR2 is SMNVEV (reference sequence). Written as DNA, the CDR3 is TGTGCCAGCAGTTCCCGAAACCAAAACATTCAGTACTTC. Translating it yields CASSSRNQNIQYF.

CDR3 nucleotide sequence: TGCGCCAGCAGCTTGGGTCCGGCCTCTGGAAACACCATATATTTT. Amino acids: CASSLGPASGNTIYF. This chain uses TRBV5-1 with TRBJ1-3; D not resolved. The ends were cut back, 0 bases at V and 0 bases at J, with 7 bases in the middle. CDR1 is SGHRS, CDR2 YFSETQ, per germline. This CDR3 spans 15 amino acids. Together with reference TRBV5-1 and TRBJ1-3, the CDR3 gives the full variable domain: KAGVTQTPRYLIKTRGQQVTLSCSPISGHRSVSWYQQTPGQGLQFLFEYFSETQRNKGNFPGRFSGRQFSNSRSEMNVSTLELGDSALYLCASSLGPASGNTIYFGEGSWLTVV.

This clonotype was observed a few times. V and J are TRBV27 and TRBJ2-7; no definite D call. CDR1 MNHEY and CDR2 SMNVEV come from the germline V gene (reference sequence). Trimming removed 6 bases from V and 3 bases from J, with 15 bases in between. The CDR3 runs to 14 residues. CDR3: CASSLGQSHYEQYF. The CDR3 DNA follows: TGTGCCAGCAGCCTCGGGCAAAGTCACTACGAGCAGTACTTC.

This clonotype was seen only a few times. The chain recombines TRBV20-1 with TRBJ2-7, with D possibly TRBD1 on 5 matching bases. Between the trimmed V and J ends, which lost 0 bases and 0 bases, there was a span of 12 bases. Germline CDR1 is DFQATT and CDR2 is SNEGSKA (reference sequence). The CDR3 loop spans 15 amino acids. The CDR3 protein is CSARDPDTSSYEQYF. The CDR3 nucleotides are TGCAGTGCTAGAGATCCGGACACGAGCTCCTACGAGCAGTACTTC.

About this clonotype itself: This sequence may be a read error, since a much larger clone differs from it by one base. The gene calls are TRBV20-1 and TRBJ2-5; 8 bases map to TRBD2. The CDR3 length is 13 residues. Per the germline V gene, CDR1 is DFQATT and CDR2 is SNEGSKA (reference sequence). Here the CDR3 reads CSARVAGQATQYF. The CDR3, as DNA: TGCAGTGCTAGGGTAGCGGGGCAAGCGACCCAGTACTTC.

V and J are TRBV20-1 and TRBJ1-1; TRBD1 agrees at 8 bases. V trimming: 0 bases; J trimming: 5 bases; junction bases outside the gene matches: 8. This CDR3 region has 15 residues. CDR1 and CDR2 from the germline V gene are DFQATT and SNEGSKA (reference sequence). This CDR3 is CSARDLDRGWTEAFF. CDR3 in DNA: TGCAGTGCTAGAGACCTAGACAGGGGATGGACTGAAGCTTTCTTT.

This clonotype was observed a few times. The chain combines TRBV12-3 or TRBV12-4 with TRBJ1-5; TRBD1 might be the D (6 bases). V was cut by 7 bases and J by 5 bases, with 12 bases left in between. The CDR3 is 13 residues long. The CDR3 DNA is TGTGCCAGCACCGGGGACATGTATCAGCCCCAGCATTTT. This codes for CASTGDMYQPQHF.

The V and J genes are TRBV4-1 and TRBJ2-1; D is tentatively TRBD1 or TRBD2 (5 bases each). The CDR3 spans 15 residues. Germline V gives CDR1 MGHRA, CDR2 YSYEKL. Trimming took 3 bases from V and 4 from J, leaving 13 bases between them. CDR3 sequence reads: CASSQGRDHYNEQFF. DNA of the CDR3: TGCGCCAGCAGCCAGGGCAGGGACCATTACAATGAGCAGTTCTTC.